Detailed here is one TCR beta chain. The entry originates in a study of T cells expressing NK-cell markers. Study-wide context: The eight sequenced donors comprised seven who were HCMV-seropositive and one who was seronegative.

The germline V gene encodes CDR1 DFQATT and CDR2 SNEGSKA (reference sequence). The CDR3 is made up of 11 amino acids. For each CDR3 protein, TCRdb gives one entry from its re-call of the 5' RACE reads, without DNA. The specimen's table records a few hundred thousand distinct CDR3 sequences. This TCR derives from a woman in her forties or fifties in good health. Input material: blood T cells: a sorted CD56 or NKG2C T cell subset, CD4+ or CD8+ T cells, or bulk PBMC T cells (not recorded which). This rearrangement joins TRBV20-1 to TRBJ2-3. CDR3 region: CSAGLSDTQYF.